This entry lists 20 T cell receptor beta chains sequenced from one sample in a study of cytomegalovirus exposure and HLA in healthy donors. Measured with immunoSEQ multiplex PCR; TCRdb has only the in-frame clones, and not every one. The sample lists roughly 330,000 clones; around 90% were seen once. The sequencing input was PBMCs. Source of these receptors: a woman between 25 and 40 years old in good health and CMV-seropositive.

This chain joins TRBV9 and TRBJ2-7, with TRBD1 identical over 9 bases. Germline CDR1 SGDLS, CDR2 YYNGEE. V was clipped by 3 bases and J by 2 bases; unmatched bases: 6. The CDR3 loop spans 15 amino acids. The CDR3 DNA reads TGTGCCAGCAGCGAGTGGGGACAGGGCCCCTACGAGCAGTACTTC. The encoded protein is CASSEWGQGPYEQYF.

V and J are TRBV7-7 and TRBJ2-5, with 11 bases fitting TRBD2. V was clipped by 5 bases and J by 2 bases; unmatched bases: 7. CDR1 and CDR2 from the germline V gene are SSHAT and FNYEAQ (reference sequence). The CDR3 is 16 amino acids. CDR3: CASSPGTSGKQETQYF. The DNA of the CDR3 is TGTGCCAGCAGCCCCGGGACTAGCGGTAAACAAGAGACCCAGTACTTC.

This sequence joins TRBV7-9 and TRBJ1-2, with 8 bases matching TRBD1. The CDR3 spans 15 residues. J gave up 2 bases and V 1 base, and 3 bases lay outside the gene matches. Per germline, CDR1 SEHNR and CDR2 FQNEAQ (reference sequence). CDR3 protein: CASSLGDRINYGYTF. The CDR3 coding sequence is TGTGCCAGCAGCTTAGGGGACAGGATCAACTATGGCTACACCTTC.

The chain joins TRBV7-7 to TRBJ2-3; TRBD2 matches 7 bases. The trim removed 2 bases at V and 0 bases at J, leaving 2 bases unmatched. Looked up from germline, CDR1 is SSHAT and CDR2 is FNYEAQ (reference sequence). The CDR3 has 15 amino acids. This CDR3 reads CASSLTSVSTDTQYF. CDR3 nucleotides: TGTGCCAGCAGCTTAACTAGCGTGAGCACAGATACGCAGTATTTT.

This chain connects TRBV4-1 to TRBJ1-2, with D perhaps matching TRBD1 (6 bases). The germline gives CDR1 MGHRA, CDR2 YSYEKL. The V gene lost 1 base and the J gene lost 4 bases, with 16 bases spanning the gap. The CDR3 is 16 residues long. CDR3 coding DNA: TGCGCCAGCAGCCAAGCCGCGGGGGGCTCACCCTATGGCTACACCTTC. This codes for CASSQAAGGSPYGYTF.

This clone occurred a few times. This rearrangement joins TRBV25-1 to TRBJ2-2; D not certain. V lost 6 bases, J lost 9 bases, and 11 bases lay in between. CDR1 is MGHDK and CDR2 is SYGVNS in the germline V gene. The CDR3 is 12 amino acids. The CDR3 loop reads CASSRDSRELFF. The CDR3 bases are TGTGCCAGCAGCCGTGATTCTCGGGAGCTGTTTTTT. The full variable domain, with the rest looked up from reference TRBV25-1 and TRBJ2-2, is EADIYQTPRYLVIGTGKKITLECSQTMGHDKMYWYQQDPGMELHLIHYSYGVNSTEKGDLSSESTVSRIRTEHFPLTLESARPSHTSQYLCASSRDSRELFFGEGSRLTVL.

This sequence joins TRBV5-4 and TRBJ2-6; D is tentatively TRBD1 or TRBD2 (5 bases each). This CDR3 is 15 amino acids long. The V gene's germline CDR1 is SGHNT and CDR2 YYREEE (reference sequence). The germline V and J ends were trimmed by 3 bases and 0 bases, with 7 bases remaining between them. CDR3 sequence reads: CASSSGPSGANVLTF. The CDR3 DNA reads as TGTGCCAGCAGCTCGGGACCCTCTGGGGCCAACGTCCTGACTTTC.

Only one count was recorded for this clone. This chain joins TRBV4-3 and TRBJ1-5, with a possible D match to TRBD1 (5 bases). The CDR3 has 15 amino acids. The V and J ends lost 0 bases and 5 bases respectively, with 11 bases between them. The V gene's germline CDR1 is LGHNA and CDR2 YSLEER. The CDR3 region has the DNA TGCGCCAGCAGCCAAGACAGGGCGAACTATCAGCCCCAGCATTTT. Amino acids: CASSQDRANYQPQHF.

The chain combines TRBV11-2 with TRBJ1-6; 8 bases match TRBD1. V trimming: 1 base; J trimming: 11 bases; junction bases outside the gene matches: 7. The CDR3 sequence is 15 residues long. Germline V gene data show CDR1 as SGHAT and CDR2 as FQNNGV. The CDR3 bases are TGTGCCAGCAGCTTAGTGGACAGGGACATTCCACCCCTCCACTTT. As protein: CASSLVDRDIPPLHF.

This chain uses TRBV7-8 with TRBJ1-1; no clear D gene. The V gene lost 5 bases and the J gene lost 0 bases, with 16 bases spanning the gap. Germline CDR1 is SGHVS and CDR2 is FQNEAQ. The CDR3 covers 16 residues. CDR3 amino acids: CASSHTPGLMNTEAFF. The CDR3 DNA sequence: TGTGCCAGCAGCCACACGCCAGGCCTAATGAACACTGAAGCTTTCTTT.

V gene TRBV7-9 combines with J gene TRBJ2-1; unclear D gene. Trimming shortened V by 5 bases and J by 6 bases, and 23 bases separated the two germline ends. This CDR3 comprises 17 residues. Looked up from germline, CDR1 is SEHNR and CDR2 is FQNEAQ (reference sequence). CDR3 coding DNA: TGTGCCAGCAGCGGGTGGTCTAACCCTAGGTCGGGCAATGAGCAGTTCTTC. This gives the protein CASSGWSNPRSGNEQFF.

V gene TRBV19 combines with J gene TRBJ2-3, with 7 bases aligning to TRBD2. The CDR3 spans 15 residues. Unmatched junction bases numbered 6, after V lost 6 bases and J lost 0 bases. Germline values: CDR1 LNHDA, CDR2 SQIVND (reference sequence). CDR3 DNA sequence: TGTGCCAGTAGGAATAGGCGGGAGAGCACAGATACGCAGTATTTT. It translates to CASRNRRESTDTQYF.

CDR3 nucleotides: TGTGCCAGCAGTTCTACAGGGGGCGGAGGAGAGACCCAGTACTTC. Protein product: CASSSTGGGGETQYF. The chain links TRBV6-6 to TRBJ2-5; 9 bases are a match to TRBD1. The J segment lost 4 bases and the V segment lost 4 bases, leaving 7 bases of the junction unmatched. This CDR3 region has 15 residues. Germline assignment: CDR1 MNHNY and CDR2 SVGAGI (reference sequence).

The chain couples TRBV29-1 to TRBJ2-1, with no clear D. The germline V and J ends were trimmed by 3 bases and 12 bases, with 12 bases remaining between them. Germline V gene lookup returns CDR1 SQVTM and CDR2 ANQGSEA. The CDR3 consists of 11 residues. This chain's CDR3 is CSVEVTLAQFF. CDR3 nucleotides: TGCAGCGTTGAGGTGACCCTGGCGCAGTTCTTC.

The chain uses TRBV6-1 and TRBJ2-2; no reliable D call. Germline CDR1 and CDR2: MNHNS and SASEGT. V was shortened by 4 bases and J by 0 bases, with 9 bases between the two germline ends. The CDR3 has 15 residues. The CDR3 coding sequence is TGTGCCAGCAGTGGGGTTATCTCGAACACCGGGGAGCTGTTTTTT. It is translated as CASSGVISNTGELFF.

V and J are TRBV27 and TRBJ2-1; TRBD1 aligns across 9 bases. CDR3 size: 15 residues. Germline-derived CDR1 and CDR2 are MNHEY and SMNVEV (reference sequence). V lost 6 bases, J lost 8 bases, and 11 bases stayed unmatched. The CDR3 nucleotides are TGTGCCAGCAGCCCCACGGGACAGGGAAGCGATGAGCAGTTCTTC. Translating gives CASSPTGQGSDEQFF.

V and J are TRBV30 and TRBJ2-7; the match to TRBD1 covers 9 bases. V lost 0 bases to trimming and J lost 3 bases; unmatched junction nucleotides: 6. The CDR3 runs 15 residues. CDR1 is GTSNPN, CDR2 SVGIG, per germline (reference sequence). The DNA of the CDR3 is TGTGCCTGGAGTGTGGGGGGACAGGGTTTCTACGAGCAGTACTTC. Protein product: CAWSVGGQGFYEQYF.

The V call is TRBV27, the J call TRBJ2-7; 8 bases fit TRBD1. The CDR3 consists of 14 residues. The trim removed 10 bases at V and 3 bases at J, leaving 11 bases unmatched. Per germline, CDR1 MNHEY and CDR2 SMNVEV (reference sequence). CDR3 sequence reads: CATSLQGQGYEQYF. The CDR3 nucleotides read TGTGCCACTAGTTTACAAGGACAGGGCTACGAGCAGTACTTC.

The chain is built from TRBV9 and TRBJ2-7, with 9 nucleotides matching TRBD1. The length of the CDR3 is 14 residues. Germline assignment: CDR1 SGDLS and CDR2 YYNGEE. The trim removed 3 bases at V and 4 bases at J, leaving 5 bases unmatched. The CDR3 sequence is CASSATGGLYEQYF. The CDR3, as DNA: TGTGCCAGCAGCGCCACAGGGGGCCTGTACGAGCAGTACTTC.

The chain joins TRBV7-9 to TRBJ1-2; 7 bases are a match to TRBD1. The CDR3 totals 16 residues. V shed 5 bases and J 5 bases; nucleotides not matched to a gene: 14. Germline assignment: CDR1 SEHNR and CDR2 FQNEAQ (reference sequence). Here the CDR3 DNA reads TGTGCCAGCAGCAAGGGATCGGCCGGGGACAGATATGGCTACACCTTC. Amino acid sequence: CASSKGSAGDRYGYTF.